This T cell receptor beta chain is from a study of regulatory T cells in long-lasting Graves disease. CDR3 regions were amplified by Arm-PCR using iRepertoire HTBI primers to build TCR beta libraries. TCRdb reanalysed the multiplex PCR reads using MiXCR and keeps one entry per CDR3 protein. The sample has 400,000 or so distinct CDR3 sequences; less than 25% are singletons. This CDR3 has 14 amino acids. Trimming took 2 bases from V and 4 from J, leaving 11 bases between them. CDR1 is MNHEY and CDR2 is SVGAGI in the germline V gene. This clonotype was counted between two and nine times. Time point meaning: persistent/refractory GD, antithyroid drugs over 5 years with positive TRAb. There was RNA extracted from PBMCs, and the TCR library was made from it.

The chain couples TRBV6-5 to TRBJ1-2, with D perhaps TRBD1 (5 bases). The TCR originated in a female donor with Graves disease. The sequencing used peripheral blood mononuclear cells (PBMCs), collected when the disease was refractory, from a patient treated with antithyroid drugs. DNA for the CDR3: TGTGCCAGCAGTTACGAGGCGGGGGGCTATGGCTACACCTTC. It specifies CASSYEAGGYGYTF.